This T cell receptor (beta chain) appears in the sequencing data of a study of Tregs in tolerant kidney transplant recipients. Overall study findings and caveats: The most relevant donor-specific Treg TCRbeta repertoire apparently came from expansion with activated donor B cells. No direct test of biological reproducibility was done here. Findings come from small patient numbers and require larger validation.

Unstimulated regulatory T cells (CD4+CD25+CD127-), CD4+CD25- non-regulatory cells, CD4 and CD8 cells were FACS-sorted from thawed PBMCs. Germline CDR1 is MNHEY and CDR2 is SVGAGI. V was trimmed by 6 bases and J by 6 bases, leaving 8 bases between them. This CDR3 has 11 amino acids. In the case of this clone: Its antigen is currently unknown.

Assay used: immunoSEQ multiplex PCR; TCRdb lists only in-frame clones, some missing. The table lists around 16,000 clones, 90% to 95% of them singletons, with over 10% in the top ten. The sequence was collected from a human donor in good health. The sample taken for sequencing was CD8+ T cells from blood. The genes are TRBV6-5 and TRBJ2-5, with D uncertain. The CDR3 nucleotides read TGTGCCAGCAGAAGCTGGAAGACCCAGTACTTC. Translation gives CASRSWKTQYF.